The rows below give T cell receptor beta chains drawn from one sample of a study of cytomegalovirus exposure and HLA in healthy donors. Generated by immunoSEQ multiplex PCR, the TCRdb table keeps only in-frame clones and is missing some. The table shows about 31,000 clones, with around nine tenths occurring only once. The sample consisted of PBMCs. These receptors originate from a boy aged 5-17 years in good health and CMV-seronegative. Each CDR3 is given with its conserved first and last residue. The order of the fields is CDR3 length, V gene, J gene, CDR3 protein.

13	TRBV27	TRBJ2-1	CASSYSRGNEQFF
16	TRBV7-2	TRBJ2-5	CASSLTSGGAGETQYF
13	TRBV25-1	TRBJ2-7	CASSRDRGHEQYF
15	TRBV7-8	TRBJ2-7	CASTGGTSGGTEQYF
14	TRBV7-9	TRBJ1-2	CASSRGDANYGYTF
15	TRBV5-4	TRBJ2-1	CASSRGTSGVNEQFF
15	TRBV21-1	TRBJ2-7	CASSSRGRVRNEQYF
13	TRBV9	TRBJ2-3	CASSEGVTDTQYF
14	TRBV7-9	TRBJ1-1	CASSLTSRNTEAFF
15	TRBV7-2	TRBJ1-2	CASSLKYGQGAGYTF
15	TRBV5-4	TRBJ2-1	CASSLFVPVGNEQFF
15	TRBV5-1	TRBJ1-5	CASSLGQGGNQPQHF
15	TRBV4-2	TRBJ1-2	CASSQTPQGIRGYTF
16	TRBV4-3	TRBJ1-2	CASSRTGDRTNYGYTF
15	TRBV11-2	TRBJ1-2	CASSLGYRGFYGYTF
14	TRBV5-1	TRBJ1-1	CASSPLTGNTEAFF
15	TRBV4-2	TRBJ2-7	CASSQETGESYEQYF
12	TRBV13	TRBJ2-5	CASSPGPETQYF
15	TRBV5-5	TRBJ2-7	CASSPGTVSSYEQYF
16	TRBV19	TRBJ2-1	CATEPGGALGYNEQFF
16	TRBV4-3	TRBJ2-1	CASSQDYGGSYNEQFF
16	TRBV7-9	TRBJ2-7	CASSLDPTVSSYEQYF
12	TRBV27	TRBJ2-1	CASTQQGHEQFF
14	TRBV19	TRBJ2-1	CASQAGGDYNEQFF
16	TRBV27	TRBJ2-7	CASSSPPLTSTYEQYF
14	TRBV4-3	TRBJ1-5	CASSQSSTGAPQHF
14	TRBV27	TRBJ1-2	CASSLFDRGGGYTF
15	TRBV7-9	TRBJ2-7	CASSSGREVAYEQYF
16	TRBV6-4	TRBJ2-3	CASSDSNWGGTDTQYF
12	TRBV5-6	TRBJ1-2	CASTAGGDGYTF
15	TRBV10-2	TRBJ2-1	CASSGVDRGKDEQFF
14	TRBV19	TRBJ1-4	CASSQGYRYEKLFF
16	TRBV7-8	TRBJ2-5	CASSLAGGPYQETQYF
15	TRBV4-1	TRBJ1-4	CASSQRTGVNEKLFF
15	TRBV5-1	TRBJ1-2	CASSLWTGEPYGYTF
16	TRBV7-7	TRBJ2-1	CASSLGAGGSYNEQFF
15	TRBV6-5	TRBJ2-2	CASSYFEGNTGELFF
16	TRBV2	TRBJ2-5	CASTISGGPRQETQYF
14	TRBV28	TRBJ1-2	CASGPGDRAYGYTF
13	TRBV5-1	TRBJ2-7	CASSEGQIYEQYF
17	TRBV5-4	TRBJ2-6	CASSSGGVPSGANVLTF
15	TRBV7-2	TRBJ2-5	CASSRRVGSTETQYF
12	TRBV7-2	TRBJ1-6	CASSRGNSPLHF
15	TRBV7-9	TRBJ1-4	CASSLGGGGTEKLFF
15	TRBV6-5	TRBJ1-5	CASRTGTGSNQPQHF
12	TRBV7-6	TRBJ1-3	CASSSTVDTIYF
15	TRBV27	TRBJ2-7	CASSPRRTLAYEQYF
14	TRBV6-1	TRBJ2-7	CASSGRTTSYEQYF
15	TRBV5-1	TRBJ2-1	CASSTLAGAYNEQFF
15	TRBV27	TRBJ2-7	CASRKPTGTIYEQYF
13	TRBV10-2	TRBJ1-1	CASSVEGYTEAFF